A single sample is the source of the 32 T cell receptor beta chains below, sequenced in a study of CD8 T cells in Susac syndrome. RNA was extracted with the RNeasy kit, and a quantity of roughly 0.5 to 1 ug was reverse transcribed using random hexamers. MiXCR, run by TCRdb on the immunoSEQ multiplex PCR reads, gives a single entry per CDR3 protein. The data hold approximately 170,000 distinct CDR3 sequences, with approximately 93% observed a single time. Sequencing was done on a sample of CD4+ T cells from PBMCs. The receptors derive from a human donor with multiple sclerosis.

This chain connects TRBV6-6 to TRBJ2-1, with TRBD2 identical over 12 bases. V shed 2 bases and J 4 bases; nucleotides not matched to a gene: 3. Germline V gene lookup returns CDR1 MNHNY and CDR2 SVGAGI (reference sequence). The CDR3 is 16 residues long. Here the CDR3 reads CASSYTSGRTYNEQFF. The CDR3, as DNA: TGTGCCAGCAGTTACACTAGCGGGAGGACATACAATGAGCAGTTCTTC.

This chain links TRBV7-9 with TRBJ2-4; D is possibly TRBD1 (5 bases). Germline loops: CDR1 SEHNR, CDR2 FQNEAQ (reference sequence). Trimming took 4 bases from V and 0 from J, leaving 13 bases between them. This CDR3 is built from 16 residues. CDR3 region: CASSYQTDLAKNIQYF. In nucleotides, the CDR3 is TGTGCCAGCAGCTATCAGACAGATCTAGCCAAAAACATTCAGTACTTC.

Written as DNA, the CDR3 is TGTGCCAGCAGTTACAGGGGCGGTAACTATGGCTACACCTTC. It encodes CASSYRGGNYGYTF. This chain joins TRBV12-3 or TRBV12-4 and TRBJ1-2; 7 positions agree with TRBD1. The CDR3 has 14 amino acids. With V trimmed by 4 bases and J by 1 base, 3 bases remained unmatched.

The V call is TRBV12-3 or TRBV12-4, the J call TRBJ2-7, with TRBD1 matching over 7 bases. V shed 3 bases, J shed 1 base, and the junction held 3 bases outside the gene matches. This CDR3 is 14 amino acids long. DNA of the CDR3: TGTGCCAGCAGTTTCTTGGGACAGTCCTACGAGCAGTACTTC. This encodes CASSFLGQSYEQYF.

CDR3 bases: TGTGCCAGCAGCACCGGGGGCAGGGTCATGAACACTGAAGCTTTCTTT. As protein: CASSTGGRVMNTEAFF. The chain carries TRBV28 and TRBJ1-1, with D perhaps matching TRBD1 (6 bases). V was clipped by 6 bases and J by 0 bases, with 17 bases between them. Germline V gene lookup returns CDR1 MDHEN and CDR2 SYDVKM. CDR3 length equals 16 residues.

This clonotype was picked up one time. The V and J genes are TRBV6-1 and TRBJ2-7; D unresolved. The germline gives CDR1 MNHNS, CDR2 SASEGT. Trimming stripped 3 bases from V and 6 bases from J, with 12 bases between. The CDR3 runs to 13 residues. CDR3 amino acids: CASSDGAMVEQYF. CDR3 DNA: TGTGCCAGCAGTGACGGAGCGATGGTCGAGCAGTACTTC.

This chain uses TRBV15 with TRBJ2-7; 11 bases align to TRBD1. CDR1 is LNHNV, CDR2 YYDKDF, per germline (reference sequence). The CDR3 contains 13 residues. The V gene end was trimmed by 8 bases and the J gene end by 1 base; junction bases not matched to a gene: 1. The CDR3: CATGQGASYEQYF. CDR3 in DNA: TGTGCCACCGGACAGGGGGCGTCCTACGAGCAGTACTTC.

Worth noting for this clonotype: A read error may produce the germline difference seen at one junction end. The rearrangement uses TRBV12-3 or TRBV12-4 and TRBJ2-5; 8 bases line up with TRBD2. This CDR3 has 14 residues. In DNA, the CDR3 is TGTGCCAGCAGATTAGCGGGGCCACAAGAGACCCAGTACTTC. Protein: CASRLAGPQETQYF.

J is TRBJ1-2 and V is TRBV7-9; no firm D call. V was cut by 7 bases and J by 2 bases, with 11 bases left in between. This CDR3 is 13 amino acids long. The germline V gene encodes CDR1 SEHNR and CDR2 FQNEAQ (reference sequence). CDR3 sequence reads: CASTQRANYGYTF. The CDR3 DNA reads as TGTGCCAGCACCCAGCGTGCCAACTATGGCTACACCTTC.

This chain uses TRBV12-3 or TRBV12-4 with TRBJ2-6, with a weak D call TRBD1 (6 bases). The CDR3 runs 16 residues. V was cut by 4 bases and J by 0 bases, with 10 bases left in between. Written as DNA, the CDR3 is TGTGCCAGCAGTTACCTAGGGGGCTCTGGGGCCAACGTCCTGACTTTC. This gives the protein CASSYLGGSGANVLTF.

DNA for the CDR3: TGTGCCAGCAGTTTACTGCCCCTCTACAATGAGCAGTTCTTC. Encoded protein: CASSLLPLYNEQFF. The chain recombines TRBV12-3 or TRBV12-4 with TRBJ2-1; D is ambiguous. V lost 2 bases and J 3 bases, leaving 8 bases between the germline ends. The CDR3 length is 14 residues.

The rearrangement uses TRBV30 and TRBJ1-5; possible D gene TRBD1, 5 bases. Germline lookup yields CDR1 GTSNPN and CDR2 SVGIG (reference sequence). V shed 2 bases and J shed 3 bases, with 8 bases lying between them. There are 13 residues in the CDR3. The CDR3 DNA reads as TGTGCCTGGAGTTGGGGGGACAATCAGCCCCAGCATTTT. This translates into CAWSWGDNQPQHF.

The V and J genes are TRBV28 and TRBJ1-4; D not certain. The CDR3 is 15 amino acids. V lost 2 bases to trimming and J lost 0 bases, with 7 bases between them. Germline CDR1 and CDR2: MDHEN and SYDVKM. The CDR3 is CASSLLGATNEKLFF. The CDR3 nucleotides read TGTGCCAGCAGTTTACTTGGAGCAACTAATGAAAAACTGTTTTTT.

The gene calls are TRBV29-1 and TRBJ2-3; the D gene could be TRBD1 or TRBD2 (5 bases each). The CDR3 is 16 amino acids. Trimming removed 6 bases at V and 0 bases at J, with 19 bases between. Germline V lookup: CDR1 SQVTM, CDR2 ANQGSEA. Here the CDR3 DNA reads TGCAGCGTGCTCGGGGACCGCCGCGCTAGCACAGATACGCAGTATTTT. Protein: CSVLGDRRASTDTQYF.

V and J are TRBV12-3 or TRBV12-4 and TRBJ2-5; D is uncertain. CDR3 size: 14 residues. The V end lost 6 bases, the J end lost 4 bases, and 15 bases lay between the germline ends. The CDR3 DNA is TGTGCCAGCAGCCAATCGACATCCGGAGAGACCCAGTACTTC. Translating gives CASSQSTSGETQYF.

This sequence joins TRBV5-1 and TRBJ1-4; 8 nucleotides line up with TRBD1. CDR1 is SGHRS and CDR2 is YFSETQ in the germline V gene. V was clipped by 0 bases and J by 7 bases; unmatched bases: 2. The CDR3 runs 14 residues. CDR3 nucleotides: TGCGCCAGCAGCTTGGTACAGGGGGGTGAAAAACTGTTTTTT. Amino acid sequence: CASSLVQGGEKLFF.

The rearrangement joins TRBV20-1 to TRBJ1-2; 7 bases are a match to TRBD1. Per the germline V gene, CDR1 is DFQATT and CDR2 is SNEGSKA (reference sequence). CDR3 length: 11 amino acids. V was pared by 5 bases and J by 6 bases, with 3 bases of the junction left unmatched. CDR3 region: CSAAGGNGYTF. CDR3 nucleotides: TGCAGTGCTGCAGGGGGGAATGGCTACACCTTC.

The chain joins TRBV30 to TRBJ1-1, with 7 bases aligning to TRBD1. Germline lookup yields CDR1 GTSNPN and CDR2 SVGIG (reference sequence). CDR3 length: 15 residues. The junction had 12 bases not matched to a gene; V was cut back by 3 bases and J by 5 bases. This CDR3 is CAWSTQGVRGTEAFF. The CDR3 DNA reads as TGTGCCTGGAGCACCCAGGGGGTAAGGGGTACTGAAGCTTTCTTT. Looking up the rest from reference TRBV30 and TRBJ1-1 gives the full variable domain: SQTIHQWPATLVQPVGSPLSLECTVEGTSNPNLYWYRQAAGRGLQLLFYSVGIGQISSEVPQNLSASRPQDRQFILSSKKLLLSDSGFYLCAWSTQGVRGTEAFFGQGTRLTVV.

The chain is built from TRBV3-1 and TRBJ1-5; no definite D call. With 3 bases removed from V and 2 bases from J, the gap between germline ends came to 8 bases. The CDR3 extends over 14 amino acids. In germline, CDR1 is LGHDT, CDR2 YNNKEL (reference sequence). The CDR3 sequence: CASSQLYGNQPQHF. CDR3 DNA: TGTGCCAGCAGCCAGCTCTACGGCAATCAGCCCCAGCATTTT.

The chain has TRBV19 and TRBJ1-3; no definite D call. Germline loops: CDR1 LNHDA, CDR2 SQIVND (reference sequence). V lost 3 bases and J 0 bases, leaving 12 bases between the germline ends. This CDR3 has 16 amino acids. CDR3 DNA sequence: TGTGCCAGTAGTATCGAGAGGTCAAGCTCTGGAAACACCATATATTTT. This encodes CASSIERSSSGNTIYF.

The gene calls are TRBV5-4 and TRBJ2-1; D uncertain. V dropped 3 bases and J dropped 8 bases, with 12 bases sitting between them. The CDR3 spans 13 residues. CDR1 SGHNT and CDR2 YYREEE come from the germline V gene (reference sequence). CDR3 coding DNA: TGTGCCAGCAGCTCTGATTGGTCATATGAGCAGTTCTTC. This gives the protein CASSSDWSYEQFF. The full variable domain, with the rest looked up from reference TRBV5-4 and TRBJ2-1, is ETGVTQSPTHLIKTRGQQVTLRCSSQSGHNTVSWYQQALGQGPQFIFQYYREEENGRGNFPPRFSGLQFPNYSSELNVNALELDDSALYLCASSSDWSYEQFFGPGTRLTVL.

The chain employs TRBV4-2 and TRBJ2-1, with TRBD1 matching over 7 bases. V lost 6 bases and J lost 8; bases outside the gene matches: 13. In germline, CDR1 is LGHNA, CDR2 YNFKEQ. The CDR3 spans 15 residues. The CDR3 region is CASRKRQGPEDEQFF. CDR3 DNA sequence: TGTGCCAGCAGGAAGCGACAGGGACCGGAGGATGAGCAGTTCTTC.

V gene TRBV4-3 combines with J gene TRBJ1-4; weak D call: TRBD1 (6 bases). This CDR3 region has 17 residues. Trimming took 0 bases from V and 6 from J, leaving 17 bases between them. Germline CDR1 reads LGHNA; CDR2 reads YSLEER. Here the CDR3 DNA reads TGCGCCAGCAGCCAAGAGCCCAGGGACGGGGGGCATGAAAAACTGTTTTTT. It encodes CASSQEPRDGGHEKLFF.

This chain links TRBV27 with TRBJ1-5, with D possibly TRBD1 on 5 matching bases. Germline V gene sequence: CDR1 MNHEY, CDR2 SMNVEV (reference sequence). The CDR3 consists of 17 residues. V was pared by 1 base and J by 4 bases, with 17 bases between. Written as DNA, the CDR3 is TGTGCCAGCAGTTTATGGAGCGCGAGGGGCGCTAATCAGCCCCAGCATTTT. Translated, it gives CASSLWSARGANQPQHF.

The V gene is TRBV10-2, the J gene TRBJ1-5; 9 bases align to TRBD1. After removal of 5 bases from V and 6 bases from J, the junction contained 8 bases not matched to a gene. Germline V CDR1 and CDR2: WSHSY, SAAADI. The CDR3 runs to 15 residues. CDR3 sequence reads: CASSTGTGSGQPQHF. DNA for the CDR3: TGCGCCAGCAGTACCGGGACAGGGTCGGGTCAGCCCCAGCATTTT.

CDR3 sequence reads: CSASLRGYTF. CDR3 coding DNA: TGCAGTGCTAGTCTCCGTGGCTACACCTTC. This chain joins TRBV20-1 and TRBJ1-2; no firm D call. The CDR3 runs to 10 residues. The V and J ends lost 3 bases and 7 bases respectively, with 6 bases between them. The germline CDR1 and CDR2 sequences are DFQATT and SNEGSKA (reference sequence).

This rearrangement joins TRBV7-9 to TRBJ2-2; D gene ambiguous. CDR1 and CDR2 from the germline V gene are SEHNR and FQNEAQ (reference sequence). The CDR3 runs to 14 residues. The germline V and J ends were trimmed by 4 bases and 7 bases, with 13 bases remaining between them. The CDR3 DNA is TGTGCCAGCAGCTCAGATCAAGCCAGCGGGGAGCTGTTTTTT. This sequence encodes CASSSDQASGELFF.

The V and J genes are TRBV7-3 and TRBJ2-3; D is unclear. The CDR3 has 14 residues. CDR1 SGHTA and CDR2 FQGTGA come from the germline V gene. V lost 2 bases to trimming and J lost 0 bases, with 6 bases between them. CDR3 region: CASSLGSSTDTQYF. The CDR3 nucleotides read TGTGCCAGCAGCTTAGGGTCTAGCACAGATACGCAGTATTTT.

The rearrangement links TRBV9 to TRBJ2-2; D might be TRBD2 (6 bases). The CDR3 runs to 15 residues. Per germline, CDR1 SGDLS and CDR2 YYNGEE. Between the trimmed V and J ends, which lost 6 bases and 4 bases, there was a span of 16 bases. The CDR3 reads CASTALATFTGELFF. The CDR3 DNA sequence: TGTGCCAGCACGGCGCTAGCGACATTCACCGGGGAGCTGTTTTTT.

The rearrangement uses TRBV4-3 and TRBJ2-2; the match to TRBD2 covers 8 bases. The CDR3 totals 18 residues. The germline CDR1 and CDR2 sequences are LGHNA and YSLEER. With 0 bases clipped from V and 2 bases from J, the junction kept 8 bases outside the gene matches. CDR3 region: CASSQDPAGVGNTGELFF. DNA for the CDR3: TGCGCCAGCAGCCAAGATCCAGCGGGAGTAGGTAACACCGGGGAGCTGTTTTTT.

The chain uses TRBV24-1 and TRBJ2-1; 7 bases map to TRBD1. This CDR3 contains 16 residues. The J segment lost 4 bases and the V segment lost 5 bases, leaving 10 bases of the junction unmatched. Germline V gene data show CDR1 as KGHDR and CDR2 as SFDVKD. In DNA form, the CDR3 reads TGTGCCACCAGTGGTCTTAAGGGGACAGAGTACAATGAGCAGTTCTTC. Translating it yields CATSGLKGTEYNEQFF.

V usage is TRBV4-1 and J usage is TRBJ1-4; TRBD1 matches 7 bases. The CDR3 has 14 amino acids. Germline CDR1 is MGHRA and CDR2 is YSYEKL. Germline trimming cut 3 bases from V and 5 bases from J; bases unmatched to any gene: 3. The CDR3 spells CASSHRTGNEKLFF. The CDR3 bases are TGCGCCAGCAGCCATAGGACAGGAAATGAAAAACTGTTTTTT.